This TCR beta chain comes out of a study of blood T cells in healthy people across ages. A J-beta primer mix and a sample-barcoded 5' primer were used in a second PCR of about 7 to 12 cycles. A template-switch adaptor containing 12 random nucleotides labeled each cDNA molecule. Per sample, CDR3-containing paired-end reads numbered at least 2.5 million. TCRdb reprocessed the 5' RACE reads with MiXCR, giving one entry per CDR3 protein. The table shows 500,000 to 550,000 distinct CDR3 sequences, with about 25% occurring only once. Per the germline V gene, CDR1 is SNHLY and CDR2 is FYNNEI. J lost 0 bases, V lost 6 bases, and 3 bases had no gene match. The CDR3 length is 14 residues. In addition, the sample was reused for a study of T cells of mothers and their children. This second study says: Samples came from a few healthy Caucasian mothers and their six children.

The receptor was isolated from a boy aged 5-17 years in good health. What was sequenced was blood. The chain employs TRBV2 and TRBJ2-3, with 7 nucleotides matching TRBD2. The CDR3 bases are TGTGCCAGCAGGCGGGAGTCGAGCACAGATACGCAGTATTTT. This codes for CASRRESSTDTQYF.